This entry describes one TCR beta chain. Its antigen remains unidentified. The data are from a study of cytomegalovirus exposure and HLA in healthy donors. J was trimmed by 4 bases and V by 1 base; bases with no gene match: 10. The germline V gene has CDR1 SGHNT and CDR2 YYREEE (reference sequence). This CDR3 has 18 amino acids. Study observations and caveats: Most TCR sequences were rare, but some public TCRs occurred in many donors.

Assay: immunoSEQ multiplex PCR; the TCRdb copy retains only in-frame clones and omits some. The sample holds about 82,000 clones, 85% to 95% seen once. The V and J genes are TRBV5-4 and TRBJ2-2, with TRBD2 matching over 10 bases. Sequenced: PBMCs. This receptor was identified in a woman between 18 and 30 years old in good health and CMV-seronegative. This CDR3 is CASSLMERGGYITGELFF. The CDR3 DNA follows: TGTGCCAGCAGCTTGATGGAGCGGGGGGGCTATATCACCGGGGAGCTGTTTTTT. Full variable domain (missing parts from reference TRBV5-4 and TRBJ2-2): ETGVTQSPTHLIKTRGQQVTLRCSSQSGHNTVSWYQQALGQGPQFIFQYYREEENGRGNFPPRFSGLQFPNYSSELNVNALELDDSALYLCASSLMERGGYITGELFFGEGSRLTVL.